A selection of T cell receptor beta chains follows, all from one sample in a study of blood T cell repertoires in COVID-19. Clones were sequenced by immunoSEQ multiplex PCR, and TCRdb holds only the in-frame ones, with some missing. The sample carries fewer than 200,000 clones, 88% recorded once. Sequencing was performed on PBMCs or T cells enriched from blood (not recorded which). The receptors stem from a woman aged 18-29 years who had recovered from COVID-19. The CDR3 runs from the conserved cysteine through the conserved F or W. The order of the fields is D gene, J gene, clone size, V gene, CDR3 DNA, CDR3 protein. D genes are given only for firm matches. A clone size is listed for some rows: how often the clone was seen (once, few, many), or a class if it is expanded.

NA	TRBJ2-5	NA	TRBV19	TGTGCCAGTAGTATAGGGAGCCAGGGGTTCCAAGAGACCCAGTACTTC	CASSIGSQGFQETQYF
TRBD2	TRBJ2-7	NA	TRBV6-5	TGTGCCAGCCAAAGACTAGCGGCGACCTACGAGCAGTACTTC	CASQRLAATYEQYF
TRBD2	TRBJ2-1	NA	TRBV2	TGTGCCAGCAGTGGGGGGGCTAGCGGGAGCCTTGAGCAGTTCTTC	CASSGGASGSLEQFF
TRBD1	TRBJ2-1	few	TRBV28	TGTGCCAGCAGTTCCTGGCGCGGGACAGGGCTGGACAATGAGCAGTTCTTC	CASSSWRGTGLDNEQFF
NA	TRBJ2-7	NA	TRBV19	TGTGCCAGTAGTATGGGCTACCCGGCTCTCGAGCAGTACTTC	CASSMGYPALEQYF
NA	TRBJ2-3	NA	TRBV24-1	TGTGCCACCGGACACCGCACAGATACGCAGTATTTT	CATGHRTDTQYF
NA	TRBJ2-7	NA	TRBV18	TGTGCCAGCTCACTCGACAGGAGCTCCTACGAGCAGTACTTC	CASSLDRSSYEQYF
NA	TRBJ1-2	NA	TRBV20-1	TGCAGTGCTAGAGTGCGTTATGGCTACACCTTC	CSARVRYGYTF
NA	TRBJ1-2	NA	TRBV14	TGTGCCAGCAGCCAAGATCGCTCGGGTATCGCGGGACCCCCGCGGAGTTCGGGCTACACCTTC	CASSQDRSGIAGPPRSSGYTF
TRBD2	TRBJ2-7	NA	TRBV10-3	TGTGCCATCAGTCCTAGCGGGGGTTTCTACGAGCAGTACTTC	CAISPSGGFYEQYF
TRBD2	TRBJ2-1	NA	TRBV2	TGTGCCAGCAGTGATCAGGGCGAGGCCAGAGGCGGGAGGGCCTTCTACAATGAGCAGTTCTTC	CASSDQGEARGGRAFYNEQFF
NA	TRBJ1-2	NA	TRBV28	TGTGCCAGCAGTTTAACCGGAGGGTATGGCTACACCTTC	CASSLTGGYGYTF
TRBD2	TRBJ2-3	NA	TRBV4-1	TGCGCCAGCAGCCAAGCGCAAGGGGAGGGGACAGATACGCAGTATTTT	CASSQAQGEGTDTQYF
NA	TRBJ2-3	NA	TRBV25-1	TGTGCCAGCAATGGTCGGTCAGATACGCAGTATTTT	CASNGRSDTQYF
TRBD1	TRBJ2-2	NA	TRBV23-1	TGCGCCAGCAGTCAAGAGCGGACAGGGCTTCCTAGTAACACCGGGGAGCTGTTTTTT	CASSQERTGLPSNTGELFF
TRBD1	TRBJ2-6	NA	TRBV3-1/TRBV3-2	TGTGCCAGCAGCACCCGGGACAGGGGAGTCTCTGGGGCCAACGTCCTGACTTTC	CASSTRDRGVSGANVLTF
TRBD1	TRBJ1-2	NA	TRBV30	TGTGCCTGTCACGGACAGGGGAGCTATGGCTACACCTTC	CACHGQGSYGYTF
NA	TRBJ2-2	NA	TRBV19	TGTGCCAGTACAATTAGCGAGACCGGGGAGCTGTTTTTT	CASTISETGELFF
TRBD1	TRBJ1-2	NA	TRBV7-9	TGTGCCAGCAGCTTAACCGCCGGGACAGGGTGGGGCGGCTACACCTTC	CASSLTAGTGWGGYTF
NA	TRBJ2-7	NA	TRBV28	TGTGCCAGCAGTTTATTAAAGGGGGAGGGCTACGAGCAGTACTTC	CASSLLKGEGYEQYF
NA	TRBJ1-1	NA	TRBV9	TGTGCCAGCAGTAGGCTGGGGACTATGAACACTGAAGCTTTCTTT	CASSRLGTMNTEAFF
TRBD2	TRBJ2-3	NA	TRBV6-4	TGTGCCAGCAGCGAGAGCGGGGGGGCCCCAGATACGCAGTATTTT	CASSESGGAPDTQYF
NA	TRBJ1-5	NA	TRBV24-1	TGTGCCACCAGTGATTGGCGCAATCAGCCCCAGCATTTT	CATSDWRNQPQHF
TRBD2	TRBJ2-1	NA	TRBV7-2	TGTGCCAGCAGCTCACTAGCGGGGCCCAGTAATGAGCAGTTCTTC	CASSSLAGPSNEQFF
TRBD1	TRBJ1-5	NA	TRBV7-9	TGTGCCAGCAGCCCGACAGGGGATCAGCCCCAGCATTTT	CASSPTGDQPQHF
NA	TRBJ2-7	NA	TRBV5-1	TGCGCCAGCCAAATCACACAGGGTGGCGAGCAGTACTTC	CASQITQGGEQYF
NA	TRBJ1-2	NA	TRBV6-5	TGTGCCAGCAGCGAGACAACCGGGGGCTATGGCTACACCTTC	CASSETTGGYGYTF
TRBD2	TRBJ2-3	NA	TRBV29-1	TGCAGCGTTGTGCCGGGAGGGACAGATACGCAGTATTTT	CSVVPGGTDTQYF
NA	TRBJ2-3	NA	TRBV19	TGTGCCAGTAGTATGTCGGCAGATACGCAGTATTTT	CASSMSADTQYF
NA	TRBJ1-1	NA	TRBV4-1	TGCGCCAGCAGCCAAGGTAGTAGGGGCTCAACCCGGGTGAACACTGAAGCTTTCTTT	CASSQGSRGSTRVNTEAFF
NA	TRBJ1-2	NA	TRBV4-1	TGCGCCAGCAGCCAAGAATCGGAGGAGCTCTATGGCTACACCTTC	CASSQESEELYGYTF
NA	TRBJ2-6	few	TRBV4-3	TGCGCCAGCAGCCAAGAGGGGCCCTCTGGGGCCAACGTCCTGACTTTC	CASSQEGPSGANVLTF
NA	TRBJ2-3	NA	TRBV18	TGTGCCAGCTCTCCACAGCCAAGCACAGATACGCAGTATTTT	CASSPQPSTDTQYF
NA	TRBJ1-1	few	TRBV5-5	TGTGCCAGCAGCCTATCCTATGGCACTGAAGCTTTCTTT	CASSLSYGTEAFF
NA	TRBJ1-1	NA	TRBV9	TGTGCCAGCAGCGCCCCGGACAAAGAAGCTTTCTTT	CASSAPDKEAFF
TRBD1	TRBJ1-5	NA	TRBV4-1	TGCGCCAGCAGCCAAGAGACAGGGCGGTACAATCAGCCCCAGCATTTT	CASSQETGRYNQPQHF
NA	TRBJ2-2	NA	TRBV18	TGTGCCAGCTCACGTATCGTTCAGGGGAACACCGGGGAGCTGTTTTTT	CASSRIVQGNTGELFF
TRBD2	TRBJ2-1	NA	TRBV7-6	TGTGCCAGCAGCCCCAGCCGGGGGGGTTTCAATGAGCAGTTCTTC	CASSPSRGGFNEQFF
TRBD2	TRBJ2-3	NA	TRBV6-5	TGTGCCAGCAGTTACGAAGGACTAGCTTCAGATACGCAGTATTTT	CASSYEGLASDTQYF
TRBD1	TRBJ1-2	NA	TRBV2	TGTGCCAGCAGTAGAAGGGACAGAACTTATGGCTACACCTTC	CASSRRDRTYGYTF
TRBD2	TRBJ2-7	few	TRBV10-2	TGCGCCAGCAGTGAACGGGAGGGCCTCGACGAGCAGTACTTC	CASSEREGLDEQYF
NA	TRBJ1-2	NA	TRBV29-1	TGCAGCGTCGTTTTACAGGGATACGGCTACACCTTC	CSVVLQGYGYTF